This T cell receptor (beta chain) was sequenced during a study of OX40 agonist ivuxolimab in advanced cancers. In the study overall: The study reported partial responses in three patients: one hepatocellular carcinoma, two cutaneous melanoma.

Autoimmune disease history or systemic immunosuppression barred patients. Using immunoSEQ multiplex PCR, the repertoire was profiled, and TCRdb retains in-frame clones only, with some absent. The table lists just under 55,000 clones, about 80% of them singletons. Germline V gene lookup returns CDR1 LNHDA and CDR2 SQIVND (reference sequence). CDR3 length: 15 residues. V lost 3 bases to trimming and J lost 0 bases, with 9 bases between them. The material sequenced was CD4+ or CD8+ T cells sorted from blood, taken in a trial of the OX40 agonist ivuxolimab. The V and J genes are TRBV19 and TRBJ2-4, with D unclear. This TCR derives from an adult with an advanced solid tumor such as melanoma, head and neck, liver or kidney cancer. Here the CDR3 reads CASSIDGLAKNIQYF. Written as DNA, the CDR3 is TGTGCCAGTAGTATCGACGGGCTAGCCAAAAACATTCAGTACTTC.